This passage covers 17 T cell receptor beta chains from one sample sequenced in a study of T cell changes during pregnancy in multiple sclerosis. This table comes from immunoSEQ multiplex PCR, and its TCRdb copy is limited to in-frame clones, with some not included. The sample has roughly 39,000 clones; around 90% are singletons. The material sequenced was CD4+ T cells from peripheral blood mononuclear cells, taken after pregnancy. These TCRs come from a female donor in good health, enrolled as a control in a pregnancy study.

The rearrangement joins TRBV30 to TRBJ2-5; 8 nucleotides align to TRBD2. Germline V CDR1 and CDR2: GTSNPN, SVGIG (reference sequence). CDR3 size: 13 residues. V dropped 5 bases and J dropped 5; count of bases not matched to a gene: 7. The CDR3 DNA is TGTGCCTGGGGGACTAGGATAAGGGAGACCCAGTACTTC. Translating gives CAWGTRIRETQYF.

This chain links TRBV18 with TRBJ2-3; TRBD2 agrees at 7 bases. Trimming took 3 bases from V and 3 from J; bases not matched to a gene: 6. The CDR3 loop spans 15 amino acids. Per germline, CDR1 KGHSH and CDR2 LQKENI. In DNA form, the CDR3 reads TGTGCCAGCTCACCCACCCGGGGGGTAACAGATACGCAGTATTTT. It codes for CASSPTRGVTDTQYF.

This clone was observed a handful of times. The V gene is TRBV25-1, the J gene TRBJ1-1; weak D call: TRBD1 (5 bases). Germline CDR1 reads MGHDK; CDR2 reads SYGVNS. Deletions cut 4 bases from V and 1 base from J, with 7 bases between. The CDR3 consists of 13 residues. CDR3 DNA: TGTGCCAGCAGTGGACAGCCGAACACTGAAGCTTTCTTT. It encodes CASSGQPNTEAFF. The whole variable domain, filled in from reference TRBV25-1 and TRBJ1-1, reads EADIYQTPRYLVIGTGKKITLECSQTMGHDKMYWYQQDPGMELHLIHYSYGVNSTEKGDLSSESTVSRIRTEHFPLTLESARPSHTSQYLCASSGQPNTEAFFGQGTRLTVV.

V usage is TRBV7-2 and J usage is TRBJ2-4, with 7 nucleotides matching TRBD2. The CDR3 extends over 16 amino acids. Trimming took 1 base from V and 3 from J; bases not matched to a gene: 6. Germline V gives CDR1 SGHTA, CDR2 FQGNSA. CDR3 sequence (DNA): TGTGCCAGCAGCTTAGGTGGCGGGAGAGGCAAAAACATTCAGTACTTC. It codes for CASSLGGGRGKNIQYF. Full variable domain (rest looked up from reference TRBV7-2 and TRBJ2-4): GAGVSQSPSNKVTEKGKDVELRCDPISGHTALYWYRQSLGQGLEFLIYFQGNSAPDKSGLPSDRFSAERTGGSVSTLTIQRTQQEDSAVYLCASSLGGGRGKNIQYFGAGTRLSVL.

This chain links TRBV10-2 with TRBJ1-4; the match to TRBD1 covers 8 bases. Germline V CDR1 and CDR2: WSHSY, SAAADI. V dropped 8 bases and J dropped 8; count of bases not matched to a gene: 4. The CDR3 consists of 12 residues. The CDR3 sequence: CASWDRREKLFF. As DNA, the CDR3 is TGCGCCAGCTGGGACAGGCGGGAAAAACTGTTTTTT.

The V and J genes are TRBV18 and TRBJ2-3, with a weak D call TRBD2 (5 bases). CDR3 length equals 16 residues. CDR1 KGHSH and CDR2 LQKENI come from the germline V gene. V dropped 0 bases and J dropped 4 bases, with 14 bases sitting between them. This CDR3 reads CASSPPLGGHADTQYF. The CDR3 nucleotides are TGTGCCAGCTCACCACCGTTGGGCGGGCACGCAGATACGCAGTATTTT.

The chain carries TRBV7-2 and TRBJ2-2; D ambiguous. CDR1 and CDR2 from the germline V gene are SGHTA and FQGNSA. The CDR3 contains 13 residues. V was cut by 5 bases and J by 6 bases, with 10 bases left in between. Here the CDR3 DNA reads TGTGCCAGCAGCCGTTACTTGGCCGGGGAGCTGTTTTTT. It encodes CASSRYLAGELFF.

The sample holds one count of this clone. The chain combines TRBV27 with TRBJ1-6; the match to TRBD1 covers 9 bases. The CDR3 runs 15 residues. The junction had 7 bases not matched to a gene; V was cut back by 4 bases and J by 9 bases. CDR1 is MNHEY, CDR2 SMNVEV, per germline (reference sequence). CDR3 in amino acids: CASSSGQGRASPLHF. DNA of the CDR3: TGTGCCAGCAGTTCCGGACAGGGGCGTGCTTCACCCCTCCACTTT.

The J gene is TRBJ2-1, the V gene TRBV19; the match to TRBD1 covers 7 bases. Losses at the gene ends were 4 bases for V and 7 bases for J; bases not matched to a gene: 10. The CDR3 runs 15 residues. Germline lookup yields CDR1 LNHDA and CDR2 SQIVND (reference sequence). CDR3 bases: TGTGCCAGTAGTACCCAGGGGGACACGAGGAATGAGCAGTTCTTC. Its protein is CASSTQGDTRNEQFF.

The V and J genes are TRBV29-1 and TRBJ2-7, with D tentatively TRBD2 (6 bases). The CDR3 extends over 12 amino acids. Germline V gene data show CDR1 as SQVTM and CDR2 as ANQGSEA. The ends were cut back, 7 bases at V and 6 bases at J, with 16 bases in the middle. For the CDR3, the DNA is TGCAGCGGCCGGGGAGGTGGGAGCGAGCAGTACTTC. Translated: CSGRGGGSEQYF.

V gene TRBV15 combines with J gene TRBJ2-1; 13 nucleotides agree with TRBD2. The CDR3 loop spans 16 amino acids. The junction had 6 bases not matched to a gene; V was cut back by 0 bases and J by 10 bases. Looked up from germline, CDR1 is LNHNV and CDR2 is YYDKDF (reference sequence). For the CDR3, the DNA is TGTGCCACCAGCAGAGATCTAGGACTAGCGGGAGTAGAGCAGTTCTTC. It yields the protein CATSRDLGLAGVEQFF.

This chain joins TRBV5-1 and TRBJ1-1; D unclear. The CDR3 is 14 residues long. Looked up from germline, CDR1 is SGHRS and CDR2 is YFSETQ. The V gene lost 1 base and the J gene lost 1 base, with 8 bases spanning the gap. The CDR3 sequence is CASSLNSGNTEAFF. The CDR3 DNA follows: TGCGCCAGCAGCTTGAACTCGGGGAACACTGAAGCTTTCTTT.

The CDR3 nucleotides are TGTGCCAGCAGCTTACGGGACAGGGGGTCCTACAATGAGCAGTTCTTC. Its translation is CASSLRDRGSYNEQFF. The chain has TRBV7-2 and TRBJ2-1; TRBD1 aligns across 11 bases. J was trimmed by 1 base and V by 2 bases; bases with no gene match: 1. Germline V gives CDR1 SGHTA, CDR2 FQGNSA. The CDR3 is 16 amino acids.

The chain is built from TRBV15 and TRBJ2-3, with D perhaps TRBD1 (6 bases). V was cut by 0 bases and J by 3 bases, with 28 bases left in between. The germline CDR1 and CDR2 sequences are LNHNV and YYDKDF (reference sequence). The CDR3 sequence is 21 residues long. In nucleotides, the CDR3 is TGTGCCACCAGCAGAGATAAACACTCTCGAGGAAAGGGGGTTCGGACAGATACGCAGTATTTT. It is translated as CATSRDKHSRGKGVRTDTQYF.

The chain combines TRBV27 with TRBJ1-5; 8 bases are shared with TRBD1. J gave up 4 bases and V 8 bases, and 10 bases lay outside the gene matches. The length of the CDR3 is 15 residues. Germline V gene sequence: CDR1 MNHEY, CDR2 SMNVEV (reference sequence). The CDR3 bases are TGTGCCAGCGCATTCCGGGACAGGCCTAATCAGCCCCAGCATTTT. It codes for CASAFRDRPNQPQHF.

The sample holds one count of this clone. This sequence joins TRBV6-1 and TRBJ1-1; TRBD1 is a possible D gene (5 bases). This CDR3 contains 13 residues. Germline V gives CDR1 MNHNS, CDR2 SASEGT. V lost 8 bases and J lost 0, with 10 bases in between. This CDR3 is CASLTVMNTEAFF. In DNA form, the CDR3 reads TGTGCCAGCTTGACAGTTATGAACACTGAAGCTTTCTTT.

This chain uses TRBV6-5 with TRBJ2-2, with D tentatively TRBD2 (7 bases). Looked up from germline, CDR1 is MNHEY and CDR2 is SVGAGI. Trimming removed 10 bases at V and 4 bases at J, with 19 bases between. The CDR3 contains 15 residues. The CDR3 spells CATYRNGGATGELFF. The CDR3 DNA is TGTGCCACCTACCGAAATGGGGGGGCCACCGGGGAGCTGTTTTTT.